This passage covers 15 T cell receptor beta chains from one sample sequenced in a study of neoadjuvant anti-PD-1 for oral cavity cancer. Documented time point: after neoadjuvant nivolumab, at surgical resection. Profiled with immunoSEQ multiplex PCR; TCRdb holds only in-frame clones, not every one. The table has roughly 68,000 clones, roughly 90% seen once; the top ten hold 2.5% to 3.5%. Material: PBMCs, obtained after nivolumab (anti-PD-1) treatment. The receptor set was obtained from a person between 40 and 85 years old with oral cavity squamous cell carcinoma.

The gene calls are TRBV10-3 and TRBJ2-7, with 7 bases matching TRBD2. The V gene's germline CDR1 is ENHRY and CDR2 SYGVKD. The CDR3 contains 13 residues. V gave up 6 bases and J gave up 4 bases; unmatched junction bases: 6. Here the CDR3 reads CAIRVGGDYEQYF. The CDR3 coding sequence is TGTGCCATCAGAGTGGGGGGGGATTACGAGCAGTACTTC.

The chain recombines TRBV11-2 with TRBJ2-7; D might be TRBD2 (5 bases). The CDR3 extends over 15 amino acids. CDR1 and CDR2 from the germline V gene are SGHAT and FQNNGV. V was shortened by 8 bases and J by 0 bases, with 17 bases between the two germline ends. CDR3 in amino acids: CASSRGIGSSYEQYF. The CDR3 DNA sequence: TGTGCCAGCTCTAGAGGGATCGGAAGCTCCTACGAGCAGTACTTC.

V and J are TRBV27 and TRBJ1-6; D is undetermined. Germline-derived CDR1 and CDR2 are MNHEY and SMNVEV (reference sequence). The V end lost 2 bases, the J end lost 10 bases, and 12 bases lay between the germline ends. The CDR3 has 14 residues. The CDR3 DNA follows: TGTGCCAGCAGTTTAAGAGGGCTTTGGTCACCCCTCCACTTT. Encoded protein: CASSLRGLWSPLHF.

The chain carries TRBV2 and TRBJ2-7; TRBD2 matches 9 bases. The CDR3 spans 11 residues. Germline CDR1 and CDR2: SNHLY and FYNNEI. With 9 bases clipped from V and 6 bases from J, the junction kept 3 bases outside the gene matches. The CDR3 DNA is TGTGCCAGTAGCGGGAGAGTCGAGCAGTACTTC. It yields the protein CASSGRVEQYF.

The V and J genes are TRBV19 and TRBJ1-1; tentative D call: TRBD1 (5 bases). Germline lookup yields CDR1 LNHDA and CDR2 SQIVND (reference sequence). CDR3 length: 15 residues. Trimming stripped 2 bases from V and 1 base from J, with 11 bases between. CDR3 sequence reads: CASSIWGRENTEAFF. CDR3 DNA sequence: TGTGCCAGTAGTATATGGGGCCGGGAGAACACTGAAGCTTTCTTT.

V gene TRBV10-2 combines with J gene TRBJ1-6; D gene uncertain. Germline V lookup: CDR1 WSHSY, CDR2 SAAADI. Trimming pared 1 base from V and 11 bases from J, leaving 12 bases between. The CDR3 contains 14 residues. The CDR3 DNA reads as TGCGCCAGCAGTGAGTTCCCCGAACGGGCACCCCTCCACTTT. It is translated as CASSEFPERAPLHF.

V and J are TRBV18 and TRBJ1-2; 9 nucleotides align to TRBD1. The germline CDR1 and CDR2 sequences are KGHSH and LQKENI. The CDR3 contains 12 residues. V lost 6 bases to trimming and J lost 13 bases; unmatched junction nucleotides: 9. The CDR3 bases are TGTGCCAGCTCTCTCGGGACAGGGCCGGCCACCTTC. Its protein product is CASSLGTGPATF.

The CDR3 region has the DNA TGTGCCAGCAGCTTAGGGCACAACGCGAACACCGGGGAGCTGTTTTTT. Amino acid sequence: CASSLGHNANTGELFF. The chain is built from TRBV7-9 and TRBJ2-2; D is uncertain. Trimming took 1 base from V and 0 from J, leaving 9 bases between them. Germline CDR1 SEHNR, CDR2 FQNEAQ (reference sequence). The CDR3 runs 16 residues. The full variable domain, completed using reference TRBV7-9 and TRBJ2-2, is DTGVSQNPRHKITKRGQNVTFRCDPISEHNRLYWYRQTLGQGPEFLTYFQNEAQLEKSRLLSDRFSAERPKGSFSTLEIQRTEQGDSAMYLCASSLGHNANTGELFFGEGSRLTVL.

The rearrangement links TRBV6-1 to TRBJ1-6; weak D call: TRBD1 (6 bases). The V end lost 4 bases, the J end lost 7 bases, and 11 bases lay between the germline ends. The germline gives CDR1 MNHNS, CDR2 SASEGT. The CDR3 spans 14 residues. CDR3 sequence (DNA): TGTGCCAGCAGTGTGGTGGGGGGCAATTCACCCCTCCACTTT. Translation gives CASSVVGGNSPLHF.

The chain joins TRBV5-1 to TRBJ2-7; 9 bases map to TRBD1. Germline V gives CDR1 SGHRS, CDR2 YFSETQ. V lost 4 bases to trimming and J lost 5 bases; unmatched junction nucleotides: 7. This CDR3 comprises 14 residues. CDR3 nucleotides: TGCGCCAGCAGCCTAGGACAGGGGAGTAACGAGCAGTACTTC. It translates to CASSLGQGSNEQYF.

CDR3 nucleotide sequence: TGTGCCAGCAGCCCGCCTGGGCTAGCGGGACCCTACGAGCAGTACTTC. This translates into CASSPPGLAGPYEQYF. The chain links TRBV7-9 to TRBJ2-7; 9 nucleotides align to TRBD2. Per germline, CDR1 SEHNR and CDR2 FQNEAQ (reference sequence). The CDR3 runs 16 residues. J was trimmed by 2 bases and V by 5 bases; bases with no gene match: 10.

V usage is TRBV6-5 and J usage is TRBJ1-3; the D gene is possibly TRBD1 (5 bases). V lost 6 bases and J 10 bases, leaving 13 bases between the germline ends. The germline gives CDR1 MNHEY, CDR2 SVGAGI. The CDR3 extends over 12 amino acids. The CDR3 loop reads CASRSSGSTIYF. CDR3 coding DNA: TGTGCCAGCAGGAGTTCAGGGAGTACCATATATTTT.

This clone was seen more than once but under ten times. The rearrangement uses TRBV6-1 and TRBJ2-7; 9 bases line up with TRBD1. The CDR3 is 14 residues long. Germline lookup yields CDR1 MNHNS and CDR2 SASEGT. Trimming took 8 bases from V and 4 from J; bases not matched to a gene: 9. DNA for the CDR3: TGTGCCAGCCGTGGACAGGGGCGTATGTACGAGCAGTACTTC. Its translation: CASRGQGRMYEQYF.

In its sample, this clone was seen once. The rearrangement joins TRBV9 to TRBJ2-7, with D possibly being TRBD1 (6 bases). The V end lost 2 bases, the J end lost 2 bases, and 11 bases lay between the germline ends. This CDR3 has 14 residues. The germline gives CDR1 SGDLS, CDR2 YYNGEE. The chain's CDR3 is CASSVTDRPYEQYF. CDR3 nucleotide sequence: TGTGCCAGCAGCGTGACGGACAGACCCTACGAGCAGTACTTC.

This clone occurred a few times. This sequence joins TRBV4-1 and TRBJ1-1; no clear D gene. CDR3 length: 13 residues. Trimming shortened V by 3 bases and J by 0 bases, and 5 bases separated the two germline ends. The germline V gene has CDR1 MGHRA and CDR2 YSYEKL. CDR3 amino acids: CASSHPVNTEAFF. The DNA of the CDR3 is TGCGCCAGCAGCCACCCAGTGAACACTGAAGCTTTCTTT.